What follows are 3 T cell receptor beta chains derived from one specimen sequenced in a study of technical replicates of blood from a handful of donors. Clones were sequenced by immunoSEQ multiplex PCR, and TCRdb holds only the in-frame ones, with some missing. This sample has more than 75,000 clones; around 94% occur once, and the top ten carry less than 0.4%. The sample consisted of T cells isolated from PBMCs. The receptor set was obtained from a human donor in good health.

V gene TRBV5-1 combines with J gene TRBJ2-6, with a weak D call TRBD2 (5 bases). The V and J ends lost 8 bases and 4 bases respectively, with 16 bases between them. The CDR3 has 15 residues. Germline-derived CDR1 and CDR2 are SGHRS and YFSETQ. CDR3 sequence: CARTHNTGGANVLTF. The CDR3 DNA reads TGCGCCAGGACCCATAATACGGGAGGGGCCAACGTCCTGACTTTC.

The chain carries TRBV6-5 and TRBJ2-7; D is perhaps TRBD2 (5 bases). CDR3 length: 14 amino acids. V shed 4 bases and J shed 0 bases, with 10 bases lying between them. CDR1 and CDR2 (germline): MNHEY, SVGAGI. The CDR3 DNA reads as TGTGCCAGCAGTTCCAGCGGAAGCTCCTACGAGCAGTACTTC. Translation gives CASSSSGSSYEQYF.

The J gene is TRBJ2-2, the V gene TRBV4-2, with a possible D match to TRBD2 (6 bases). V gave up 6 bases and J gave up 1 base, with 9 bases separating them. Germline loops: CDR1 LGHNA, CDR2 YNFKEQ. The CDR3 has 14 residues. The CDR3 nucleotides are TGTGCCAGCAGGCGGGACTGGAACACCGGGGAGCTGTTTTTT. Residues: CASRRDWNTGELFF.